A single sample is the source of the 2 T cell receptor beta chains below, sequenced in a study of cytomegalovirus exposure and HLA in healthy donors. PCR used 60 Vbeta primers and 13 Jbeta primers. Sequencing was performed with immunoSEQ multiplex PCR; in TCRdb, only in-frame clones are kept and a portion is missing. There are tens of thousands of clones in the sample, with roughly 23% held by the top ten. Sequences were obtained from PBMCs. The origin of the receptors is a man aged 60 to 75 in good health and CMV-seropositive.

The CDR3 region has the DNA TGCGCCAGCAGCCACCTGGGACTAGGAAGCACAGATACGCAGTATTTT. Amino acid sequence: CASSHLGLGSTDTQYF. The chain combines TRBV4-1 with TRBJ2-3, with 8 bases lining up with TRBD2. Per the germline V gene, CDR1 is MGHRA and CDR2 is YSYEKL. The CDR3 length is 16 residues. Trimming cost V 3 bases and J 0 bases; bases outside gene matches: 5.

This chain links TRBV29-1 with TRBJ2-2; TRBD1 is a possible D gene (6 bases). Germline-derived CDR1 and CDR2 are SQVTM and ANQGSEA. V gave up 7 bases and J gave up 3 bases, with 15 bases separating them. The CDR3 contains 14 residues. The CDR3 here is CSATGPTDTGELFF. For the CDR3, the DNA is TGCAGCGCCACAGGGCCAACCGACACCGGGGAGCTGTTTTTT.